This TCR beta chain was profiled in a study of CD8+ T cells in alopecia areata. Study background: Among treated patients, oral tofacitinib was administered at 5 to 10 mg twice daily. Findings and caveats of the study: An increase in clonality over normal scalp was evident in lesional scalp, especially alopecia totalis/universalis. Scalp clonality and expanded CD8+ clones among the top 100 fell significantly with tofacitinib. Given one nonresponder, whether baseline CD8+ expansion relates to response remains uncertain.

CDR1 and CDR2 (germline): SEHNR, FQNEAQ (reference sequence). The CDR3 spans 16 residues. Trimming removed 5 bases from V and 5 bases from J; junction bases left unmatched: 12. A word on this clone: Its antigen is unidentified.

Extraction and reverse transcription of RNA yielded cDNA as the sequencing template. Produced via immunoSEQ multiplex PCR; TCRdb's table is partial and in-frame only. The repertoire holds over 95,000 clones, with roughly three fifths as singletons. The treatment is: oral pan-JAK inhibitor, 5-10 mg twice daily. The source of this sequence is a human donor with alopecia areata. The rearrangement uses TRBV7-9 and TRBJ2-7; the match to TRBD1 covers 10 bases. This sample comprised CD4+ T cells sorted from blood, obtained at week 24, from a patient treated with tofacitinib. The DNA for the CDR3 is TGTGCCAGCAGCAGCAGACGTAGGACAGGGGGAGACGAGCAGTACTTC. This translates into CASSSRRRTGGDEQYF.